These 22 T cell receptor beta chains share one sample of origin, sequenced in a study of identical twins (dated by TCRdb to the mid-2010s). Preparation of the library involved 5' RACE. Sequencer: Illumina HiSeq 2000. The public sequencing data were trimmed at Q25 with fastp and processed into clonotypes with MiXCR by TCRdb, which kept only in-frame beta chains. Rows with a matching CDR3 protein are joined into one entry that keeps the most common DNA and genes. Present in this sample are hundreds of thousands of distinct CDR3 sequences, approximately 7.8% of which were seen just once. The top ten constitute 5% to 6% of the sample. These records were also assigned to another study, of yellow fever vaccine responses in identical twins.

Material: CD8+ T cells sorted from blood. The receptors shown here come from a woman younger than 35 in good health.

This clonotype came up a few times. The chain employs TRBV5-1 and TRBJ1-1; D is possibly TRBD1 (6 bases). Germline V gene lookup returns CDR1 SGHRS and CDR2 YFSETQ. The germline V and J ends were trimmed by 4 bases and 1 base, with 11 bases remaining between them. The CDR3 is 14 residues long. This CDR3 is CASSPDRWNTEAFF. Written as DNA, the CDR3 is TGCGCCAGCAGCCCGGACAGATGGAACACTGAAGCTTTCTTT. Together with reference TRBV5-1 and TRBJ1-1, the CDR3 gives the full variable domain: KAGVTQTPRYLIKTRGQQVTLSCSPISGHRSVSWYQQTPGQGLQFLFEYFSETQRNKGNFPGRFSGRQFSNSRSEMNVSTLELGDSALYLCASSPDRWNTEAFFGQGTRLTVV.

This clonotype turned up a few times. This chain connects TRBV20-1 to TRBJ2-7; D is perhaps TRBD2 (5 bases). Per germline, CDR1 DFQATT and CDR2 SNEGSKA (reference sequence). The CDR3 consists of 11 residues. The ends were cut back, 5 bases at V and 6 bases at J, with 11 bases in the middle. The CDR3 loop is CSAARGGEQYF. In DNA form, the CDR3 reads TGCAGTGCTGCTCGGGGTGGCGAGCAGTACTTC.

CDR3 DNA sequence: TGTGCCAGCACCGTATCGGGGGGAGTGACTGAAGCTTTCTTT. This gives the protein CASTVSGGVTEAFF. This chain links TRBV6-2 or TRBV6-3 with TRBJ1-1, with D tentatively TRBD1 (5 bases). The germline V and J ends were trimmed by 7 bases and 5 bases, with 17 bases remaining between them. This CDR3 is 14 amino acids long. Per the germline V gene, CDR1 is MNHEY and CDR2 is SVGEGT.

This clonotype has a count of ten or more. The chain has TRBV4-1 and TRBJ2-1; D unclear. Germline V gene lookup returns CDR1 MGHRA and CDR2 YSYEKL. This CDR3 is built from 13 residues. The V end was cut by 4 bases, the J end by 8 bases, with 12 bases between. The CDR3 nucleotides read TGCGCCAGCAGCCTCCGACATGCGGATGAGCAGTTCTTC. Protein: CASSLRHADEQFF.

This clonotype came up many times. The J gene is TRBJ2-3, the V gene TRBV5-1, with D uncertain. This CDR3 comprises 16 residues. Germline V gene lookup returns CDR1 SGHRS and CDR2 YFSETQ. Trimming removed 5 bases from V and 0 bases from J, with 16 bases in between. The CDR3 sequence is CASSFYRDASTDTQYF. The CDR3 bases are TGCGCCAGCAGTTTTTACAGAGATGCTAGCACAGATACGCAGTATTTT.

This clonotype has just a few counts. V gene TRBV5-5 combines with J gene TRBJ1-1, with D hard to call. Germline CDR1 reads SGHKS; CDR2 reads YYEKEE (reference sequence). V was clipped by 4 bases and J by 3 bases, with 13 bases between them. The CDR3 length is 14 residues. CDR3 region: CASSPYGRDTEAFF. In DNA form, the CDR3 reads TGTGCCAGCAGCCCGTACGGACGGGACACTGAAGCTTTCTTT.

Many counts were recorded for this clonotype. The chain uses TRBV7-2 and TRBJ2-1; D gene uncertain. V was trimmed by 5 bases and J by 7 bases, leaving 24 bases between them. The CDR3 loop spans 17 amino acids. Per germline, CDR1 SGHTA and CDR2 FQGNSA. CDR3 coding DNA: TGTGCCAGCAGCCCCTACGTTTATTTCGTCGTCTGGAATGAGCAGTTCTTC. As protein: CASSPYVYFVVWNEQFF.

In this sample, this clonotype turned up many times. The chain uses TRBV5-1 and TRBJ2-7; D is unclear. This CDR3 is built from 14 residues. Trimming took 7 bases from V and 4 from J, leaving 18 bases between them. CDR1 and CDR2 (germline): SGHRS, YFSETQ. CDR3 nucleotides: TGCGCCAGCGGAGATCGAGTGGGGAAATACGAGCAGTACTTC. It yields the protein CASGDRVGKYEQYF. Based on the CDR3 plus reference TRBV5-1 and TRBJ2-7, the full variable domain is KAGVTQTPRYLIKTRGQQVTLSCSPISGHRSVSWYQQTPGQGLQFLFEYFSETQRNKGNFPGRFSGRQFSNSRSEMNVSTLELGDSALYLCASGDRVGKYEQYFGPGTRLTVT.

The chain recombines TRBV29-1 with TRBJ2-4, with 8 bases lining up with TRBD2. V gave up 4 bases and J gave up 0 bases; unmatched junction bases: 5. The length of the CDR3 is 15 residues. Germline CDR1 reads SQVTM; CDR2 reads ANQGSEA. The CDR3 here is CSVVLAASAKNIQYF. The CDR3 bases are TGCAGCGTTGTACTAGCGGCTTCAGCCAAAAACATTCAGTACTTC.

This clonotype was picked up many times. In nucleotides, the CDR3 is TGTGCCAGCAGTTTAGGGGGACAGGGCGATCAGCCCCAGCATTTT. Its translation: CASSLGGQGDQPQHF. V and J are TRBV12-3 or TRBV12-4 and TRBJ1-5, with 9 bases matching TRBD1. The junction had 3 bases not matched to a gene; V was cut back by 1 base and J by 5 bases. The CDR3 has 15 amino acids.

This clonotype was counted at least ten times. The chain couples TRBV4-1 to TRBJ2-2; 12 bases line up with TRBD2. Germline V lookup: CDR1 MGHRA, CDR2 YSYEKL. The CDR3 is 19 amino acids. Losses at the gene ends were 3 bases for V and 0 bases for J; bases not matched to a gene: 8. The CDR3 region has the DNA TGCGCCAGCAGCCATTTGGGGACTAGCGGGCCCCCGAACACCGGGGAGCTGTTTTTT. Its protein product is CASSHLGTSGPPNTGELFF.

The genes are TRBV25-1 and TRBJ2-7, with D tentatively TRBD2 (6 bases). The CDR3 has 12 residues. Germline V CDR1 and CDR2: MGHDK, SYGVNS. Trimming removed 6 bases at V and 3 bases at J, with 9 bases between. CDR3 loop: CASSGSIYEQYF. Written as DNA, the CDR3 is TGTGCCAGCAGCGGGAGTATCTACGAGCAGTACTTC.

This clonotype showed up many times. V usage is TRBV7-9 and J usage is TRBJ2-3; no clear D gene. CDR1 is SEHNR and CDR2 is FQNEAQ in the germline V gene (reference sequence). This CDR3 has 15 residues. Trimming removed 6 bases from V and 3 bases from J, with 16 bases in between. Here the CDR3 reads CASSPSGRSTDTQYF. CDR3 coding DNA: TGTGCCAGCAGTCCCTCCGGCAGGAGTACAGATACGCAGTATTTT. Using reference TRBV7-9 and TRBJ2-3 for the parts outside the CDR3, the full variable domain is DTGVSQNPRHKITKRGQNVTFRCDPISEHNRLYWYRQTLGQGPEFLTYFQNEAQLEKSRLLSDRFSAERPKGSFSTLEIQRTEQGDSAMYLCASSPSGRSTDTQYFGPGTRLTVL.

V and J are TRBV7-3 and TRBJ2-3; weak D call: TRBD2 (5 bases). This CDR3 spans 15 amino acids. From germline, CDR1 is SGHTA and CDR2 FQGTGA. Trimming took off 3 bases at V and 3 bases at J, with 13 bases between the two ends. The CDR3 sequence: CASSLEKDSTDTQYF. CDR3 DNA sequence: TGTGCCAGCAGCTTGGAAAAGGACTCAACAGATACGCAGTATTTT.

The chain couples TRBV6-1 to TRBJ1-6; TRBD1 matches 9 bases. CDR3 length: 16 amino acids. The germline V gene has CDR1 MNHNS and CDR2 SASEGT. With 8 bases clipped from V and 4 bases from J, the junction kept 9 bases outside the gene matches. CDR3 DNA: TGTGCCAGCGGAGGGACAGGGTTCATGTATAATTCACCCCTCCACTTT. This sequence encodes CASGGTGFMYNSPLHF.

In this sample, this clonotype turned up a few times. The rearrangement links TRBV6-1 to TRBJ2-2; TRBD2 aligns across 7 bases. J gave up 4 bases and V 3 bases, and 2 bases lay outside the gene matches. The CDR3 is made up of 14 amino acids. CDR1 MNHNS and CDR2 SASEGT come from the germline V gene. DNA of the CDR3: TGTGCCAGCAGTGAGGTAGCGGGCACCGGGGAGCTGTTTTTT. This sequence encodes CASSEVAGTGELFF.

This clonotype showed up many times. This chain joins TRBV12-3 or TRBV12-4 and TRBJ2-7, with TRBD2 as a possible D gene (5 bases). The ends were cut back, 0 bases at V and 6 bases at J, with 9 bases in the middle. This CDR3 has 13 amino acids. CDR3 in amino acids: CASSLAGRSEQYV. DNA of the CDR3: TGTGCCAGCAGTTTAGCTGGGAGAAGCGAGCAGTACGTC.

This clonotype was detected once. The V call is TRBV11-3, the J call TRBJ2-7; D is possibly TRBD2 (6 bases). The germline V gene encodes CDR1 SGHNT and CDR2 YENEEA. The CDR3 sequence is 14 residues long. The ends were cut back, 0 bases at V and 2 bases at J, with 8 bases in the middle. CDR3 sequence: CASSLDPGAYEQYF. The CDR3 DNA reads TGTGCCAGCAGCTTAGACCCGGGAGCCTACGAGCAGTACTTC. The full variable domain, with the rest looked up from reference TRBV11-3 and TRBJ2-7, is EAGVVQSPRYKIIEKKQPVAFWCNPISGHNTLYWYLQNLGQGPELLIRYENEEAVDDSQLPKDRFSAERLKGVDSTLKIQPAELGDSAVYLCASSLDPGAYEQYFGPGTRLTVT.

CDR3 residues: CASSQRSSGGYTF. CDR3 sequence (DNA): TGTGCCAGCAGCCAACGGAGTAGCGGTGGCTACACCTTC. The chain employs TRBV14 and TRBJ1-2; D not certain. V was shortened by 2 bases and J by 7 bases, with 11 bases between the two germline ends. Germline CDR1 reads SGHDN; CDR2 reads FVKESK. The CDR3 contains 13 residues.

In its sample, this clonotype was seen many times. The chain uses TRBV6-1 and TRBJ2-7, with 10 bases fitting TRBD2. Trimming removed 8 bases from V and 5 bases from J; junction bases left unmatched: 9. The CDR3 length is 14 residues. Germline lookup yields CDR1 MNHNS and CDR2 SASEGT. CDR3 protein: CASAASGSFDEQYF. In nucleotides, the CDR3 is TGTGCCAGCGCGGCTAGCGGGAGTTTTGACGAGCAGTACTTC.

This clonotype was seen ten or more times. The chain recombines TRBV24-1 with TRBJ2-1; 8 bases match TRBD2. The junction had 14 bases not matched to a gene; V was cut back by 4 bases and J by 4 bases. There are 18 residues in the CDR3. Germline CDR1 and CDR2: KGHDR and SFDVKD. The CDR3 is CATSDPTSGYREYNEQFF. CDR3 nucleotides: TGTGCCACCAGTGACCCAACTAGCGGCTACCGGGAGTACAATGAGCAGTTCTTC.

This clonotype was detected once. V usage is TRBV3-1 and J usage is TRBJ2-3; no clear D gene. This CDR3 has 14 residues. Germline V gene data show CDR1 as LGHDT and CDR2 as YNNKEL (reference sequence). The V gene lost 2 bases and the J gene lost 1 base, with 7 bases spanning the gap. The CDR3 sequence is CASSQRQRTDTQYF. The CDR3 nucleotides read TGTGCCAGCAGCCAACGACAACGCACAGATACGCAGTATTTT.